The clone carrying this T cell receptor (beta chain) has only a few counts. As yet, its antigen is unknown. It was with a sample-barcoded 5' primer and a J-beta primer mix that a second PCR of roughly 7 to 12 cycles was run. Each CDR3 protein is one row after TCRdb ran MiXCR on the 5' RACE reads. The sample has hundreds of thousands of distinct CDR3 sequences; 49% are singletons. The entry originates in a study of blood T cells in healthy people across ages. Study conclusions and caveats: Higher diversity, along with more naive CD4+ cells, distinguished long-lived donors from aged donors.

CDR3 size: 14 residues. Germline V lookup: CDR1 MNHEY, CDR2 SMNVEV (reference sequence). Trimming took off 3 bases at V and 3 bases at J, with 12 bases between the two ends. The gene calls are TRBV27 and TRBJ2-7; D remains unclear. The source material was blood. The sequence derives from a woman aged 55-70 years in good health. CDR3 protein: CASSLFRTSYEQYF. DNA for the CDR3: TGTGCCAGCAGTTTGTTTAGGACGAGCTACGAGCAGTACTTC.